This T cell receptor beta chain was identified in a study of T cell responses to AZD1222 COVID-19 vaccine. With regard to this clone: Its antigen remains unknown.

Regarding the study as a whole: Sampling that yielded the repertoires occurred only after the peak T cell response.

Per germline, CDR1 SGHTA and CDR2 FQGTGA. The CDR3 sequence is 19 residues long. After removal of 5 bases from V and 7 bases from J, the junction contained 16 bases not matched to a gene. Sequenced by immunoSEQ multiplex PCR; TCRdb stores in-frame clones only, minus some. Of roughly 130,000 clones detected, over 75% appear once; the ten largest clones hold 7.5% to 8%. The sample in question was peripheral blood, obtained on day 0 of AZD1222 vaccination. The origin of this receptor is an adult in good health. V gene TRBV7-3 combines with J gene TRBJ1-6; 11 positions agree with TRBD1. CDR3 protein: CASSIKADRGLPGNSPLHF. CDR3 coding DNA: TGTGCCAGCAGCATTAAGGCGGACAGGGGGCTACCGGGGAATTCACCCCTCCACTTT.